This paragraph covers one T cell receptor (beta chain) sequence. This sample was taken from a study of cytomegalovirus exposure and HLA in healthy donors. The donors were part of the validation cohort, which consisted of some 120 subjects and was separate from the first cohort of hundreds of subjects. V shed 5 bases and J shed 5 bases, with 13 bases lying between them. Germline CDR1 is SGDLS and CDR2 is YYNGEE. The CDR3 contains 13 residues. Sequencing used immunoSEQ multiplex PCR; TCRdb keeps in-frame clones, though not all of them. Of about 56,000 clones listed, approximately 93% are singletons. The chain carries TRBV9 and TRBJ1-1, with D possibly being TRBD1 (6 bases). Material for sequencing was PBMCs. The TCR comes from a woman between 18 and 29 years old in good health and CMV-seronegative. CDR3 sequence: CASRSGQGTEAFF. The CDR3 coding sequence is TGTGCCAGCAGATCAGGGCAGGGGACTGAAGCTTTCTTT. Complete variable domain (other parts from reference TRBV9 and TRBJ1-1): DSGVTQTPKHLITATGQRVTLRCSPRSGDLSVYWYQQSLDQGLQFLIQYYNGEERAKGNILERFSAQQFPDLHSELNLSSLELGDSALYFCASRSGQGTEAFFGQGTRLTVV.